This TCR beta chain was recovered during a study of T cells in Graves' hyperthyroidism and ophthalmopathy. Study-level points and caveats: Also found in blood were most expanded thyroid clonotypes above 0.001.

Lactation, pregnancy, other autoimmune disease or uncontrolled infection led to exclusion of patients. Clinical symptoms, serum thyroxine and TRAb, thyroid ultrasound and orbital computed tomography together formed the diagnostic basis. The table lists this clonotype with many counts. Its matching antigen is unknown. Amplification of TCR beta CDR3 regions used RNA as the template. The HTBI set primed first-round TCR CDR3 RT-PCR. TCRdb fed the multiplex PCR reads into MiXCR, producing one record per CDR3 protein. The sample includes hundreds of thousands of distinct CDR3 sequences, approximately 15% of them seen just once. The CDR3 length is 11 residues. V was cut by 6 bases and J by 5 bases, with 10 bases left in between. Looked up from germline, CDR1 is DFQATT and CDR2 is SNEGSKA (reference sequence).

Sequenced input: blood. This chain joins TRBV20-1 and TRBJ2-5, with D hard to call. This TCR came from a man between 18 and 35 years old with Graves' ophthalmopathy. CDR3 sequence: CSATSSETQYF. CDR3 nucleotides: TGCAGTGCCACTTCGTCTGAGACCCAGTACTTC.